The next 2 T cell receptor beta chains were all read from a single sample in a study of patients and donors after allogeneic stem cell transplantation. TCRdb recomputed calls from the RT-PCR reads with MiXCR, one row per CDR3 protein. This sample has about 960,000 distinct CDR3 sequences; 18% occur once, and the top ten carry 6%. Sequencing was carried out using blood, either unsorted or a sorted T cell fraction (not recorded which). The receptors shown here come from a human donor who was either an allogeneic HSCT recipient or a stem cell or donor lymphocyte infusion donor (not recorded which). It is not recorded whose cells these are; they may come from a transplant donor.

V is TRBV20-1 and J is TRBJ1-1, with no clear D. The CDR3 contains 10 residues. The V gene's germline CDR1 is DFQATT and CDR2 SNEGSKA (reference sequence). The V end lost 6 bases, the J end lost 6 bases, and 8 bases lay between the germline ends. The CDR3 DNA is TGCAGTGCCCGTTGGGCTGAAGCTTTCTTT. It encodes CSARWAEAFF.

The chain has TRBV30 and TRBJ2-3; D remains unclear. The CDR3 is made up of 13 amino acids. The ends were cut back, 3 bases at V and 0 bases at J, with 7 bases in the middle. CDR1 GTSNPN and CDR2 SVGIG come from the germline V gene (reference sequence). CDR3 amino acids: CAWRAVSTDTQYF. The CDR3 DNA follows: TGTGCCTGGAGGGCAGTTAGCACAGATACGCAGTATTTT.